The rows below give T cell receptor beta chains drawn from one sample of a study of blood T cell repertoires in COVID-19. The repertoire was sequenced with immunoSEQ multiplex PCR; TCRdb's copy has only in-frame clones and lacks some. The profile shows 200,000 or so clones, about nine tenths of them singletons. The specimen was PBMCs or T cells enriched from blood (not recorded which). The source is a woman younger than 45 who had recovered from COVID-19. Each CDR3 is given with its conserved first and last residue. A D gene is named only where the DNA matches it firmly. Clone size is shown for a subset of rows, as once, few, many or a class of expanded clone.

cdr3_length	clone_size	v_call	d_call	j_call	cdr3_aa	cdr3_nt
14	once	TRBV27	TRBD1	TRBJ1-5	CASSFGQGGQPQHF	TGTGCCAGCAGTTTCGGACAGGGAGGCCAGCCCCAGCATTTT
15	-	TRBV5-4	TRBD1	TRBJ2-7	CASSLGQGESYEQYF	TGTGCCAGCAGCTTGGGTCAGGGGGAGAGCTACGAGCAGTACTTC
18	-	TRBV19	TRBD1	TRBJ1-2	CASSIDRVGTGKNYGYTF	TGTGCCAGTAGTATAGATCGAGTCGGGACAGGGAAGAACTATGGCTACACCTTC
17	-	TRBV7-2	TRBD1	TRBJ2-3	CASSRLPQGVRTDTQYF	TGTGCCAGCAGCCGTTTACCTCAGGGGGTCAGGACAGATACGCAGTATTTT
13	once	TRBV19	-	TRBJ1-1	CASSSTVNTEAFF	TGTGCCAGTAGTTCCACGGTTAACACTGAAGCTTTCTTT
16	once	TRBV6-2/TRBV6-3	TRBD1	TRBJ1-2	CASSYFGTGGNYGYTF	TGTGCCAGCAGTTATTTCGGAACAGGGGGGAACTATGGCTACACCTTC
14	once	TRBV19	-	TRBJ1-5	CASSIGGRGQPQHF	TGTGCCAGTAGTATAGGGGGCAGGGGCCAGCCCCAGCATTTT
16	-	TRBV18	TRBD1	TRBJ1-1	CASSLAGGSGNTEAFF	TGTGCCAGCTCGTTAGCAGGGGGCTCGGGGAACACTGAAGCTTTCTTT
15	-	TRBV19	-	TRBJ1-5	CASSMGLRLNQPQHF	TGTGCCAGTAGTATGGGACTCCGGTTAAATCAGCCCCAGCATTTT
17	-	TRBV4-3	TRBD2	TRBJ2-7	CASSQEHPWGGSYEQYF	TGCGCCAGCAGCCAAGAGCACCCTTGGGGGGGGTCCTACGAGCAGTACTTC
12	-	TRBV12-3/TRBV12-4	-	TRBJ2-7	CASSGGTYEQYF	TGTGCCAGCAGTGGGGGGACCTACGAGCAGTACTTC
15	few	TRBV7-9	TRBD1	TRBJ1-2	CASLSLTGTGDGYTF	TGTGCCAGCCTCTCGCTTACCGGGACAGGGGATGGCTACACCTTC
14	few	TRBV5-4	TRBD2	TRBJ2-1	CASSLSGGAYEQFF	TGTGCCAGCAGCTTAAGCGGGGGGGCCTATGAGCAGTTCTTC
15	-	TRBV18	-	TRBJ2-3	CASSPRQATTDTQYF	TGTGCCAGCTCACCACGGCAGGCCACCACAGATACGCAGTATTTT
14	-	TRBV4-1	-	TRBJ2-7	CASSQKTPSYEQYF	TGCGCCAGCAGCCAAAAAACACCTTCCTACGAGCAGTACTTC
14	-	TRBV10-3	-	TRBJ1-2	CAISENQGLGGYTF	TGTGCCATCAGTGAAAATCAGGGCTTGGGAGGCTACACCTTC
18	-	TRBV13	-	TRBJ2-1	CASSPLGGADLNYNEQFF	TGTGCCAGCAGCCCCTTAGGGGGGGCCGACCTGAACTACAATGAGCAGTTCTTC
13	-	TRBV5-1	-	TRBJ2-6	CASSPIGANVLTF	TGCGCCAGCAGCCCTATCGGGGCCAACGTCCTGACTTTC
16	-	TRBV3-1/TRBV3-2	-	TRBJ1-2	CASSQVLGAKWNGYTF	TGTGCCAGCAGCCAAGTGCTGGGGGCGAAGTGGAATGGCTACACCTTC
16	-	TRBV2	TRBD1	TRBJ1-3	CASRGGQGKYGNTIYF	TGTGCCAGCAGGGGGGGACAGGGGAAATATGGAAACACCATATATTTT
13	once	TRBV7-3	-	TRBJ1-1	CASSFAGVTEAFF	TGTGCCAGCAGCTTCGCAGGGGTCACTGAAGCTTTCTTT
17	once	TRBV13	TRBD1	TRBJ1-2	CASSLELDRGSSGGYTF	TGTGCCAGCAGCTTAGAGCTGGACAGGGGGTCATCCGGTGGCTACACCTTC
17	-	TRBV4-3	-	TRBJ1-3	CASSQVPQINSGNTIYF	TGCGCCAGCAGCCAAGTCCCCCAAATCAACTCTGGAAACACCATATATTTT
11	-	TRBV11-3	-	TRBJ2-7	CASSPLYEQYF	TGTGCCAGCAGCCCCCTCTACGAGCAGTACTTC
14	-	TRBV19	TRBD1	TRBJ1-1	CASRDRGANTEAFF	TGTGCCAGCCGAGACAGGGGGGCTAACACTGAAGCTTTCTTT
14	-	TRBV4-3	TRBD1	TRBJ1-2	CASSQGWDRGGYTF	TGCGCCAGCAGCCAAGGCTGGGACAGGGGGGGCTACACCTTC
13	-	TRBV15	-	TRBJ2-7	CATSGGQNYEQYF	TGTGCCACCAGCGGCGGTCAGAACTACGAGCAGTACTTC
17	-	TRBV5-1	TRBD1	TRBJ1-3	CASSLDGQGDSGNTIYF	TGCGCCAGCAGCTTGGACGGACAGGGGGACTCTGGAAACACCATATATTTT
17	-	TRBV3-1/TRBV3-2	TRBD2	TRBJ2-1	CASSQMLAGASYNEQFF	TGTGCCAGCAGCCAAATGCTAGCGGGGGCTTCCTACAATGAGCAGTTCTTC
15	-	TRBV6-2/TRBV6-3	TRBD1	TRBJ1-2	CASSYGQALNYGYTF	TGTGCCAGCAGTTATGGACAGGCCCTAAACTATGGCTACACCTTC
12	-	TRBV7-7	-	TRBJ2-5	CASSPGQETQYF	TGTGCTAGCAGCCCAGGCCAAGAGACCCAGTACTTC
15	-	TRBV19	TRBD1	TRBJ1-3	CASMGGQEAGNTIYF	TGTGCCAGTATGGGGGGACAGGAAGCAGGAAACACCATATATTTT
15	-	TRBV7-2	TRBD1	TRBJ1-4	CASSLGQGANEKLFF	TGTGCCAGCAGCTTAGGACAGGGAGCTAATGAAAAACTGTTTTTT
13	-	TRBV6-1	-	TRBJ1-6	CASSEGANSPLHF	TGTGCCAGCAGTGAGGGGGCGAATTCACCCCTCCACTTT
11	-	TRBV25-1	-	TRBJ2-3	CASQVTDTQYF	TGTGCCAGCCAGGTCACAGATACGCAGTATTTT